A selection of T cell receptor beta chains follows, all from one sample in a study of cytomegalovirus exposure and HLA in healthy donors. Here immunoSEQ multiplex PCR was the method, and the copy in TCRdb shows in-frame clones only, minus some. Among fewer than 250,000 clones listed, over 80% were seen once. The specimen sequenced was PBMCs. Source of these receptors: a middle-aged man in good health and CMV-seropositive. Both conserved end residues are part of each CDR3. D genes are given only for firm matches. The size field is filled for only some rows; it gives once, few, many or a size class.

size | J | V | D | DNA | CDR3
. | TRBJ2-1 | TRBV5-4 | . | TGTGCCAGCAGCTTGTCGGCCGGGACAAATTACAATGAGCAGTTCTTC | CASSLSAGTNYNEQFF
. | TRBJ2-1 | TRBV29-1 | . | TGCAGCGAAACTTGGGGAGTTGAGCAGTTCTTC | CSETWGVEQFF
. | TRBJ2-5 | TRBV13 | . | TGTGCCAGCAGCTTTAGCGGGACAGGGAGTTCGGAGACCCAGTACTTC | CASSFSGTGSSETQYF
. | TRBJ1-2 | TRBV19 | . | TGTGCCAGTAGTATTTGGGAGGGGAGAAACTATGGCTACACCTTC | CASSIWEGRNYGYTF
. | TRBJ2-1 | TRBV7-2 | TRBD1 | TGTGCCAGCAGCTTAGATGACAGGGGAAGCTACAATGAGCAGTTCTTC | CASSLDDRGSYNEQFF
. | TRBJ2-3 | TRBV5-4 | TRBD2 | TGTGCCAGCAGCTTTCGGACTAGCGGAGGCACAGATACGCAGTATTTT | CASSFRTSGGTDTQYF
. | TRBJ2-2 | TRBV7-6 | TRBD2 | TGTGCCAGCAGCTTGAGTAGCGGGAGAGAATACACCGGGGAGCTGTTTTTT | CASSLSSGREYTGELFF
. | TRBJ2-1 | TRBV7-7 | TRBD2 | TGTGCTAGCAGCTTACTCGCGGGAGTAGCCCGGAGCTCCTACAATGAGCAGTTCTTC | CASSLLAGVARSSYNEQFF
. | TRBJ2-1 | TRBV5-1 | . | TGCGCCAGCAGCTTGGCGTCTAGCCGATACAATGAGCAGTTCTTC | CASSLASSRYNEQFF
. | TRBJ2-1 | TRBV5-1 | . | TGCGCCAGCAGCTTAGGGGCGCCCAATGAGCAGTTCTTC | CASSLGAPNEQFF
few | TRBJ1-5 | TRBV7-6 | . | TGTGCCAGCAGCTTAGTCGTCGATCAGCCCCAGCATTTT | CASSLVVDQPQHF
. | TRBJ1-1 | TRBV19 | TRBD1 | TGTGCCAGTAGGAGGACAGGGTGGGACACTGAAGCTTTCTTT | CASRRTGWDTEAFF
. | TRBJ2-7 | TRBV6-5 | TRBD2 | TGTGCCAGCTGGGGGGGGATCCCTAGGGAGCAGTACTTC | CASWGGIPREQYF
once | TRBJ1-5 | TRBV28 | . | TGTGCCAGCAGTGAGGGCTATCAGCCCCAGCATTTT | CASSEGYQPQHF
few | TRBJ1-2 | TRBV5-1 | TRBD1 | TGCGCCAGCAGGAAGGCCCCGACAGGGGAATATGGCTACACCTTC | CASRKAPTGEYGYTF
. | TRBJ2-7 | TRBV9 | TRBD2 | TGTGCCAGCAGCCTCTTAGCGGGGGAATATAGTAGGCAGTACTTC | CASSLLAGEYSRQYF
. | TRBJ1-1 | TRBV4-1 | . | TGCGCCAGCAGCCACGATAAGACAGGTTTGAACACTGAAGCTTTCTTT | CASSHDKTGLNTEAFF
. | TRBJ2-7 | TRBV6-1 | TRBD2 | TGTGCCAGCAGTGAAGGTCGGGGAGGGTACGAGCAGTACTTC | CASSEGRGGYEQYF
once | TRBJ1-2 | TRBV9 | . | TGTGCCAGCACCGGGACAAACTATGGCTACACCTTC | CASTGTNYGYTF
few | TRBJ1-2 | TRBV11-3 | TRBD1 | TGTGCCAGCAGGTCTCAAGTCCGGGACAGCCCCTATGGCTACACCTTC | CASRSQVRDSPYGYTF
. | TRBJ1-4 | TRBV4-1 | . | TGCGCCAGCAGCTCTCGAGACAGATTCAATGAAAAACTGTTTTTT | CASSSRDRFNEKLFF
. | TRBJ2-5 | TRBV6-5 | TRBD1 | TGTGCCAGCAGGCCTATGGGACAGGGGGCTCGGGCCCAGTACTTC | CASRPMGQGARAQYF
few | TRBJ1-4 | TRBV6-5 | . | TGTGCCAGCAGCATGGGGGGGACAACTAATGAAAAACTGTTTTTT | CASSMGGTTNEKLFF
. | TRBJ2-3 | TRBV2 | TRBD2 | TGTGCCAGCAGTGTAGAAACGGGACTAGCGGGGTATAACACAGATACGCAGTATTTT | CASSVETGLAGYNTDTQYF
. | TRBJ2-1 | TRBV14 | TRBD2 | TGTGCCAGCAGCTACGGGAGGGCCTACAATGAGCAGTTCTTC | CASSYGRAYNEQFF
. | TRBJ2-7 | TRBV6-5 | TRBD1 | TGTGCCAGCAGTTACGGACAGGGGCGCGCCTACGAGCAGTACTTC | CASSYGQGRAYEQYF
. | TRBJ2-3 | TRBV9 | . | TGTGCCAGCAGCGTAGCAGGGGGGCGCACAGATACGCAGTATTTT | CASSVAGGRTDTQYF
. | TRBJ1-5 | TRBV15 | TRBD1 | TGTGCCACCAGCACCCACGACAGGGATAGCAATCAGCCCCAGCATTTT | CATSTHDRDSNQPQHF
. | TRBJ2-5 | TRBV5-6 | TRBD2 | TGTGCCAGCAGCCGCCGACTAGCGGGCCAAGAGACCCAGTACTTC | CASSRRLAGQETQYF
once | TRBJ2-7 | TRBV27 | . | TGTGCCAGCAGTCTGGCCAGGGACTACGAGCAGTACTTC | CASSLARDYEQYF
. | TRBJ1-1 | TRBV5-4 | TRBD1 | TGTGCCAGCAGCGGAAAGGGGACAGGCAACACTGAAGCTTTCTTT | CASSGKGTGNTEAFF
. | TRBJ2-7 | TRBV6-1 | . | TGTGCCAGCAGTGCGCCACAGGGATACCTCGGCCACTACGAGCAGTACTTC | CASSAPQGYLGHYEQYF